Described below is a single TCR beta chain sequence and its context. Its antigen has not been determined. No base-level quality is on record; no much larger clone is a single base apart. Spanning cysteine to phenylalanine, the CDR3 consists of 15 amino acids. Of all the DNA, just the CDR3 is kept, 45 bases in frame from base 1. The germline V gene (reference sequence) yields MNHEY for CDR1 and SMNVEV for CDR2. Trimmed from V: 2 bases; trimmed from J: 2 bases; junction bases lacking a gene match: 5. This sample was taken from a study of identifying expanded T cells in peripheral blood (dated by TCRdb to the late 2010s). About the full investigation: Technical replicates were generated by sequencing separate aliquots of the same genomic DNA pool, and four replicates were compared pairwise. Here is what the overall study found, with its caveats: Between technical replicates the binomial model flagged approximately 1.2 differentially abundant clones, whereas over about 2 weeks the binomial model flagged about 15 and over approximately 4 weeks approximately 18. In all healthy donors, the variance in clone template counts between samples taken two weeks apart rose significantly as total template count increased. Across all healthy-donor time intervals, the beta-binomial model significantly lowered both the number of clones called differentially abundant and the false-positive rate. The authors expected that over much longer intervals, such as months to years, biological variance in healthy repertoires might increase even further.

No immune events such as infections were documented for the healthy donors during the collection period. Blood repertoires from healthy donors were used as a training cohort for calibrating time-dependent variance in a beta-binomial model of differential abundance of T-cell clones. The training cohort was composed of approximately 10 healthy donors, 3 female and 7 male. On average the donors were around 45 years old, and their ages spanned roughly 29 to 64 years. Whole blood from each healthy donor was obtained from a commercial supplier and was collected at three time points roughly 14 days apart. For immunosequencing, genomic DNA was extracted from unsorted whole blood. TCRbeta CDR3 regions were profiled with the immunoSEQ Assay using bias-controlled multiplex PCR amplification of genomic DNA. The authors' pipeline ran thus. The absolute abundance of each unique TCRbeta CDR3 region was quantified after sequences were collapsed and filtered. Two models were used to test differential abundance: a binomial model (Fisher-equivalent) and a beta-binomial model that adds time-dependent variance fitted from healthy donors. Any clone with fewer than 5 combined templates was excluded, and a clone was called differentially abundant if its Benjamini-Hochberg FDR was below 0.01. Using the form v = (b*log(k)+a)^2, the beta-binomial variance was modeled as a function of the total template count across the two samples. What TCRdb holds here is the immuneACCESS table cut down to in-frame rearrangements. Part of the clones is not present; checked against another copy, under half of the missing clones reflect an unresolved V gene, and the others are unexplained. D and trimming were read from the DNA, whereas the V and J calls and clone size are those reported in that table. This sample lists about 100,000 clones; around 87% were detected once. The ten largest clones represent roughly 5.9% of the sample.

The sample was blood. In this chain, TRBV27 is recombined with TRBJ2-7, with 8 central nucleotides matching TRBD1. The sequence was collected from a person between 18 and 70 years old in good health. The DNA is as follows: TGTGCCAGCAGTTTAAGAGGGACAGGTACCTACGAGCAGTACTTC. Its protein product is CASSLRGTGTYEQYF.